A selection of T cell receptor beta chains follows, all from one sample in a study of CD8 T cells in ankylosing spondylitis. TCRdb recomputed calls from the 5' RACE reads with MiXCR, one row per CDR3 protein. The top ten clones hold about 14% of a sample with about 220,000 distinct CDR3 sequences, about 7% of them seen once. Source material: blood, either unsorted or a sorted T cell fraction (not recorded which). The receptors originated from a male donor with ankylosing spondylitis. Each CDR3 is given with its conserved first and last residue. D genes are given only for firm matches. Size tells how often a clone was seen (once, few, many) or the class of an expanded clone, and some rows leave it out.

cdr3_aa: CASSLGPVSYNEQFF
cdr3_nt: TGTGCCAGCAGTCTCGGACCCGTCTCCTACAATGAGCAGTTCTTC
j_call: TRBJ2-1
clone_size: many
d_call: -
v_call: TRBV12-3/TRBV12-4

cdr3_aa: CSARSLGTGNEQFF
cdr3_nt: TGCAGTGCTAGGTCCCTGGGAACGGGCAATGAGCAGTTCTTC
j_call: TRBJ2-1
clone_size: -
d_call: -
v_call: TRBV20-1

cdr3_aa: CASSLARPGTSYEQYF
cdr3_nt: TGCGCCAGCAGCTTGGCAAGGCCCGGGACCTCCTACGAGCAGTACTTC
j_call: TRBJ2-7
clone_size: -
d_call: -
v_call: TRBV5-1

cdr3_aa: CAGTIPGAGELFF
cdr3_nt: TGTGCCGGCACGATTCCTGGGGCCGGGGAGCTGTTTTTT
j_call: TRBJ2-2
clone_size: few
d_call: -
v_call: TRBV7-2

cdr3_aa: CASSLSGGGAYNEQFF
cdr3_nt: TGTGCCAGCAGTTTATCAGGCGGGGGGGCCTACAATGAGCAGTTCTTC
j_call: TRBJ2-1
clone_size: many
d_call: TRBD2
v_call: TRBV27

cdr3_aa: CASSQRAGWGGYTF
cdr3_nt: TGCGCCAGCAGCCAACGGGCGGGCTGGGGCGGCTACACCTTC
j_call: TRBJ1-2
clone_size: many
d_call: -
v_call: TRBV4-1

cdr3_aa: CASSYTDTGELFF
cdr3_nt: TGTGCCAGCAGTTACACAGACACCGGGGAGCTGTTTTTT
j_call: TRBJ2-2
clone_size: few
d_call: -
v_call: TRBV6-2/TRBV6-3

cdr3_aa: CASSLASTNEKLFF
cdr3_nt: TGTGCCAGCAGCTTAGCGTCAACTAATGAAAAACTGTTTTTT
j_call: TRBJ1-4
clone_size: many
d_call: -
v_call: TRBV7-6

cdr3_aa: CSVAKGPYEQYF
cdr3_nt: TGCAGCGTTGCAAAGGGCCCCTACGAGCAGTACTTC
j_call: TRBJ2-7
clone_size: many
d_call: -
v_call: TRBV29-1

cdr3_aa: CASSHRRRRGTSTNEKLFF
cdr3_nt: TGTGCCAGCAGCCACCGGAGGAGGAGGGGGACGTCAACTAATGAAAAACTGTTTTTT
j_call: TRBJ1-4
clone_size: -
d_call: -
v_call: TRBV3-1

cdr3_aa: CASSLDPVITGNEQFF
cdr3_nt: TGTGCCAGCAGCTTAGACCCGGTCATCACAGGCAATGAGCAGTTCTTC
j_call: TRBJ2-1
clone_size: many
d_call: -
v_call: TRBV11-2

cdr3_aa: CATSRAPWFGEDTGELFF
cdr3_nt: TGTGCCACCAGCAGGGCCCCCTGGTTTGGGGAGGACACCGGGGAGCTGTTTTTT
j_call: TRBJ2-2
clone_size: many
d_call: -
v_call: TRBV15

cdr3_aa: CASRTGNNEQFF
cdr3_nt: TGTGCCAGCAGGACAGGGAACAATGAGCAGTTCTTC
j_call: TRBJ2-1
clone_size: many
d_call: TRBD1
v_call: TRBV27

cdr3_aa: CASSPETGNPYEQYF
cdr3_nt: TGTGCCAGCAGCCCGGAAACAGGGAACCCCTACGAGCAGTACTTC
j_call: TRBJ2-7
clone_size: many
d_call: -
v_call: TRBV4-2

cdr3_aa: CASSLAGITGELFF
cdr3_nt: TGTGCCAGCAGCTTAGCCGGGATCACCGGGGAGCTGTTTTTT
j_call: TRBJ2-2
clone_size: many
d_call: -
v_call: TRBV7-9

cdr3_aa: CASSYQNTEAFF
cdr3_nt: TGTGCCAGCAGCTATCAGAACACTGAAGCTTTCTTT
j_call: TRBJ1-1
clone_size: many
d_call: -
v_call: TRBV7-2

cdr3_aa: CASSLSRGPYGANVLTF
cdr3_nt: TGTGCCAGCAGTTTAAGCAGGGGGCCATATGGGGCCAACGTCCTGACTTTC
j_call: TRBJ2-6
clone_size: -
d_call: TRBD1
v_call: TRBV28

cdr3_aa: CASSPGVDYEQYF
cdr3_nt: TGTGCCAGCAGCCCAGGCGTAGACTACGAGCAGTACTTC
j_call: TRBJ2-7
clone_size: many
d_call: -
v_call: TRBV7-9

cdr3_aa: CASTSAGNVYGYTF
cdr3_nt: TGTGCCAGCACCTCGGCAGGGAATGTCTATGGCTACACCTTC
j_call: TRBJ1-2
clone_size: many
d_call: -
v_call: TRBV7-8

cdr3_aa: CASSGDLDNEQFF
cdr3_nt: TGTGCCAGCAGCGGGGACTTGGACAATGAGCAGTTCTTC
j_call: TRBJ2-1
clone_size: many
d_call: -
v_call: TRBV7-6

cdr3_aa: CASRGTAYEQYF
cdr3_nt: TGTGCCAGCAGGGGGACTGCCTACGAGCAGTACTTC
j_call: TRBJ2-7
clone_size: many
d_call: -
v_call: TRBV21-1

cdr3_aa: CASTHRGAYEQYF
cdr3_nt: TGTGCCAGCACCCACAGGGGGGCCTACGAGCAGTACTTC
j_call: TRBJ2-7
clone_size: few
d_call: TRBD1
v_call: TRBV7-2

cdr3_aa: CASSLGGLGGRYNEQFF
cdr3_nt: TGTGCCAGCAGCTTAGGGGGATTGGGGGGTAGGTACAATGAGCAGTTCTTC
j_call: TRBJ2-1
clone_size: many
d_call: -
v_call: TRBV11-2

cdr3_aa: CASSLSGFGQPQHF
cdr3_nt: TGTGCCAGCAGTTTAAGCGGATTTGGACAGCCCCAGCATTTT
j_call: TRBJ1-5
clone_size: few
d_call: -
v_call: TRBV12-3/TRBV12-4

cdr3_aa: CSARSSGGYNEQFF
cdr3_nt: TGCAGTGCTCGGTCGTCGGGAGGGTACAATGAGCAGTTCTTC
j_call: TRBJ2-1
clone_size: few
d_call: TRBD2
v_call: TRBV20-1

cdr3_aa: CASSLSPDQETQYF
cdr3_nt: TGTGCCAGCAGCCTCTCACCAGACCAAGAGACCCAGTACTTC
j_call: TRBJ2-5
clone_size: -
d_call: -
v_call: TRBV7-2

cdr3_aa: CASSLAFPDTEGQETQYF
cdr3_nt: TGTGCCAGCAGCTTAGCCTTCCCTGACACGGAGGGACAAGAGACCCAGTACTTC
j_call: TRBJ2-5
clone_size: many
d_call: -
v_call: TRBV11-1

cdr3_aa: CASSRGGPAYSNQPQHF
cdr3_nt: TGTGCCAGCAGCCGCGGTGGTCCGGCCTATAGCAATCAGCCCCAGCATTTT
j_call: TRBJ1-5
clone_size: many
d_call: -
v_call: TRBV11-2

cdr3_aa: CASNDGATNEKLFF
cdr3_nt: TGTGCCAGCAATGACGGAGCAACTAATGAAAAACTGTTTTTT
j_call: TRBJ1-4
clone_size: few
d_call: -
v_call: TRBV6-1

cdr3_aa: CASSVNYTF
cdr3_nt: TGTGCCAGTTCGGTAAACTACACCTTC
j_call: TRBJ1-2
clone_size: many
d_call: -
v_call: TRBV7-9

cdr3_aa: CACYKRGDRLESGELFF
cdr3_nt: TGTGCCTGTTATAAAAGGGGGGACAGGTTGGAATCCGGGGAGCTGTTTTTT
j_call: TRBJ2-2
clone_size: many
d_call: TRBD1
v_call: TRBV30

cdr3_aa: CASSARVSGNEQFF
cdr3_nt: TGTGCCAGCAGCGCCAGGGTATCGGGCAATGAGCAGTTCTTC
j_call: TRBJ2-1
clone_size: many
d_call: -
v_call: TRBV9

cdr3_aa: CATSSALINNEQFF
cdr3_nt: TGTGCCACCAGCAGTGCCCTCATCAACAATGAGCAGTTCTTC
j_call: TRBJ2-1
clone_size: many
d_call: -
v_call: TRBV15

cdr3_aa: CAISETYRGGSYGYTF
cdr3_nt: TGTGCCATCAGTGAAACGTACAGGGGGGGTTCCTATGGCTACACCTTC
j_call: TRBJ1-2
clone_size: many
d_call: TRBD1
v_call: TRBV10-3

cdr3_aa: CASSVGTGGGLSPLHF
cdr3_nt: TGTGCCAGCAGTGTCGGGACAGGGGGTGGCCTTTCACCCCTCCACTTT
j_call: TRBJ1-6
clone_size: many
d_call: TRBD1
v_call: TRBV27

cdr3_aa: CASTRGEGITEAFF
cdr3_nt: TGTGCCAGCACGAGGGGAGAAGGGATCACTGAAGCTTTCTTT
j_call: TRBJ1-1
clone_size: -
d_call: -
v_call: TRBV6-1

cdr3_aa: CASSLSPGAYYNEQFF
cdr3_nt: TGTGCCAGCAGTTTATCACCAGGGGCATACTACAATGAGCAGTTCTTC
j_call: TRBJ2-1
clone_size: many
d_call: -
v_call: TRBV27

cdr3_aa: CASTLGGTEAFF
cdr3_nt: TGTGCCAGCACCTTAGGGGGCACTGAAGCTTTCTTT
j_call: TRBJ1-1
clone_size: few
d_call: -
v_call: TRBV7-9

cdr3_aa: CASSNGQGRAFF
cdr3_nt: TGTGCCAGCAGCAACGGACAGGGGCGAGCTTTCTTT
j_call: TRBJ1-1
clone_size: many
d_call: TRBD1
v_call: TRBV12-3/TRBV12-4

cdr3_aa: CASSPTPLANYGYTF
cdr3_nt: TGTGCCAGCAGCCCCACACCCCTTGCTAACTATGGCTACACCTTC
j_call: TRBJ1-2
clone_size: many
d_call: -
v_call: TRBV7-2

cdr3_aa: CASSGTSGREQYF
cdr3_nt: TGTGCCAGCTCCGGGACTAGCGGGAGAGAGCAGTACTTC
j_call: TRBJ2-7
clone_size: many
d_call: TRBD2
v_call: TRBV27

cdr3_aa: CASRGAGPRPQHF
cdr3_nt: TGTGCCAGCCGTGGGGCAGGCCCTAGGCCCCAGCATTTT
j_call: TRBJ1-5
clone_size: many
d_call: -
v_call: TRBV28

cdr3_aa: CASSFRAQNYGYTF
cdr3_nt: TGTGCCAGCAGTTTCCGGGCCCAGAACTATGGCTACACCTTC
j_call: TRBJ1-2
clone_size: many
d_call: -
v_call: TRBV27

cdr3_aa: CASSRVGEQYF
cdr3_nt: TGTGCCAGCAGCAGGGTAGGAGAGCAGTACTTC
j_call: TRBJ2-7
clone_size: many
d_call: -
v_call: TRBV27

cdr3_aa: CASSSLGDTQYF
cdr3_nt: TGTGCCAGCAGTTCGCTTGGAGATACGCAGTATTTT
j_call: TRBJ2-3
clone_size: many
d_call: -
v_call: TRBV27

cdr3_aa: CSARALELSYEQYF
cdr3_nt: TGCAGTGCTAGGGCACTGGAGCTCTCCTACGAGCAGTACTTC
j_call: TRBJ2-7
clone_size: many
d_call: -
v_call: TRBV20-1

cdr3_aa: CASSDSPSGNAGELFF
cdr3_nt: TGTGCCAGCAGTGACTCCCCTAGCGGGAACGCCGGGGAGCTGTTTTTT
j_call: TRBJ2-2
clone_size: many
d_call: TRBD2
v_call: TRBV6-4

cdr3_aa: CASSGSLIKGIQPQHF
cdr3_nt: TGTGCCAGCAGTGGATCTTTGATTAAAGGGATTCAGCCCCAGCATTTT
j_call: TRBJ1-5
clone_size: few
d_call: -
v_call: TRBV6-1

cdr3_aa: CSVVIVEQYF
cdr3_nt: TGCAGCGTTGTTATAGTCGAGCAGTACTTC
j_call: TRBJ2-7
clone_size: -
d_call: -
v_call: TRBV29-1

cdr3_aa: CASSLEANTEAFF
cdr3_nt: TGTGCCAGCAGTTTGGAGGCGAACACTGAAGCTTTCTTT
j_call: TRBJ1-1
clone_size: many
d_call: -
v_call: TRBV28

cdr3_aa: CASSLGLHPSQDNEQFF
cdr3_nt: TGCGCCAGCAGTCTCGGGCTGCACCCGTCCCAGGACAATGAGCAGTTCTTC
j_call: TRBJ2-1
clone_size: many
d_call: -
v_call: TRBV10-2

cdr3_aa: CASSFYGQAGGDTQYF
cdr3_nt: TGTGCCAGCAGCTTCTACGGACAGGCGGGCGGAGATACGCAGTATTTT
j_call: TRBJ2-3
clone_size: many
d_call: TRBD1
v_call: TRBV11-2

cdr3_aa: CASSADLMDTQYF
cdr3_nt: TGTGCCAGCAGCGCCGACCTTATGGATACGCAGTATTTT
j_call: TRBJ2-3
clone_size: many
d_call: -
v_call: TRBV28

cdr3_aa: CASKPRTTHQPQHF
cdr3_nt: TGTGCCAGCAAACCCCGCACGACTCATCAGCCCCAGCATTTT
j_call: TRBJ1-5
clone_size: few
d_call: -
v_call: TRBV6-2/TRBV6-3

cdr3_aa: CASSDGVYYGYTF
cdr3_nt: TGTGCCAGTAGTGACGGGGTTTACTATGGCTACACCTTC
j_call: TRBJ1-2
clone_size: -
d_call: -
v_call: TRBV19

cdr3_aa: CASGQGGGQYF
cdr3_nt: TGCGCCAGCGGCCAGGGGGGAGGGCAGTACTTC
j_call: TRBJ2-7
clone_size: few
d_call: -
v_call: TRBV10-2

cdr3_aa: CASSSETDLNTEAFF
cdr3_nt: TGTGCCAGCAGCTCAGAGACAGACCTGAACACTGAAGCTTTCTTT
j_call: TRBJ1-1
clone_size: many
d_call: -
v_call: TRBV7-2